A single TCR beta chain is shown here with its context. Its antigen remains unidentified. No much larger clonotype is one base removed from it; base qualities were not supplied. The record originates from a study of T cell responses to AZD1222 COVID-19 vaccine (dated by TCRdb to about 2021). Broadly, across the study: Because spike-specific TCR depth and breadth did not differ between the two schedules, AZD1222 recipients who got a second dose at roughly 4 weeks were pooled with those who got a second dose at roughly 12 weeks. TCR sequencing was performed for 233 trial participants, of whom around 200 were given two doses of AZD1222 and around 26 were given two doses of MenACWY control vaccine. Trial participants were enrolled into age subgroups of 18-55, 56-69 and 70-plus years, which contained roughly 140, 27 and 60 TCR-sequenced participants, respectively. Summary of the overall study and its limitations: In the small 56-69-year group, the increase in depth fell short of significance, most likely because of low power. Participants were mostly white British and included more females than males, and it was suggested by the authors that clonal diversity may have been underestimated. The vaccine-associated CD4 TCRs covered the entire spike protein, and the dominant responses fell in regions 160-218 and 743-854. Conclusions about previously exposed vaccinees are limited, since just five to seven AZD1222 recipients were seropositive for SARS-CoV-2 at baseline. After two AZD1222 doses, spike-specific TCR breadth and depth were significantly higher than at day 0 and than in MenACWY recipients. Nearly half of unique spike-specific TCRs reportedly recognized epitopes outside regions mutated in the B.1.351 and B.1.1.7 variants. Because no samples from the day 14 peak response were available, repertoires could be characterized only after the peak T cell response.

The CDR3 regions of human TCRbeta chains were analyzed by immunosequencing. As for the authors' bioinformatics: TCRs in the repertoires were compared against a reference library of SARS-CoV-2-specific TCRs that had been generated with the MIRA antigen-specificity platform. Breadth was defined as the fraction of unique TCRs that were SARS-CoV-2-associated. Depth was defined as the fraction of total T cells that were SARS-CoV-2-associated. Using the MIRA data, every spike-specific TCR was mapped to the spike region that the TCR reacted to and assigned to either a CD4 or a CD8 class. Log10-transformed breadth and depth values were compared by one-way ANOVA with Sidak's multiple comparisons tests. TCRdb limited this immuneACCESS table to in-frame rearrangements with V and J called. A share of clones is missing; checked studies link under half to unresolved V genes, and the rest is unexplained. V, J and clone size are taken as reported in that table, and D and trimming were inferred from the DNA itself. This sample has approximately 120,000 clones in its table, and around 90% of those were observed once. The top ten clonotypes cover 5% to 5.5% of the sample.

The sample's time point label, decoded: baseline before first vaccination. Vaccinee samples came from UK trials COV001 and COV002, including a single-blind randomized controlled phase 2/3 trial of AZD1222 (ChAdOx1 nCoV-19) in healthy adults. Trial participant PBMC samples were collected at day 0 and day 28 after the second dose for TCRbeta chain sequencing. The source material was peripheral blood, sampled on day 0 of AZD1222 vaccination. This receptor was identified in an adult in good health.

The CDR3 reads CASSLATGGREQYF. The nucleotides are TGTGCCAGCAGCTTAGCAACGGGGGGGCGCGAGCAGTACTTC. The chain links TRBV7-2 with TRBJ2-7; 8 nucleotides in the junction match TRBD2. From V the trimming removes 0 bases and from J it removes 6 bases, while the gene matches leave 4 bases of the junction unaccounted for. The CDR3 measures 14 amino acids from cysteine to phenylalanine. The entry retains the CDR3 DNA only, 42 bases that are in frame from base 1. Based on the germline V gene, the CDR1 and CDR2 sequences are SGHTA and FQGNSA.